The 32 T cell receptor beta chains listed next were all sequenced from one sample in a study of shared clonotypes between healthy human individuals (TCRdb year 2020). The protocol used for the library was the immunoSEQ multiplex PCR assay. As stored in TCRdb, this immuneACCESS dataset retains in-frame rearrangements with V and J assigned. A fraction of the clones does not appear; measured against another copy, unresolved V genes explain less than half of the discrepancy, and the remainder lacks a known reason. The sample table contains roughly 640,000 clones; only one count was recorded for less than 98% of them. Roughly 0.055% of the sample rests with the top ten. The sample consisted of naive CD4+ T cells sorted from blood. The cell subset or site tag for this specimen amounts to: CD45RA+ positively selected. The receptors stem from a woman in her thirties in good health.

The chain has TRBV15 and TRBJ2-7; 9 bases fit TRBD2. The CDR3 runs to 15 residues. Germline CDR1 is LNHNV and CDR2 is YYDKDF (reference sequence). V shed 1 base and J 3 bases; nucleotides not matched to a gene: 4. CDR3 region: CATSRGREGHYEQYF. The CDR3, as DNA: TGTGCCACCAGCAGAGGGCGGGAGGGCCACTACGAGCAGTACTTC.

This chain joins TRBV4-1 and TRBJ1-3, with 7 bases matching TRBD1. The V and J ends lost 1 base and 3 bases, in that order; junction bases with no gene match: 12. Germline values: CDR1 MGHRA, CDR2 YSYEKL. The CDR3 is 18 amino acids. CDR3 DNA: TGCGCCAGCAGCCAAGGTGGACAAGCAGGGGGGTATGGAAACACCATATATTTT. Its protein product is CASSQGGQAGGYGNTIYF.

V and J are TRBV10-3 and TRBJ2-1, with no clear D. V lost 2 bases, J lost 8 bases, and 4 bases lay in between. The CDR3 is 11 amino acids. Per germline, CDR1 ENHRY and CDR2 SYGVKD. The CDR3 is CAISEMDEQFF. CDR3 nucleotides: TGTGCCATCAGTGAGATGGATGAGCAGTTCTTC.

The gene calls are TRBV10-3 and TRBJ2-1; D gene ambiguous. The V gene's germline CDR1 is ENHRY and CDR2 SYGVKD. The ends were cut back, 3 bases at V and 9 bases at J, with 9 bases in the middle. CDR3 length equals 12 residues. CDR3 in amino acids: CAISEQKLEQFF. The CDR3 region has the DNA TGTGCCATCAGTGAACAAAAGCTTGAGCAGTTCTTC.

V is TRBV19 and J is TRBJ2-7, with D tentatively TRBD1 or TRBD2 (5 bases each). The CDR3 covers 16 residues. The germline V gene has CDR1 LNHDA and CDR2 SQIVND (reference sequence). V was pared by 4 bases and J by 0 bases, with 16 bases between. CDR3 DNA sequence: TGTGCCAGTAGTAGAATTGGGACCCACGGCTCCTACGAGCAGTACTTC. Residues: CASSRIGTHGSYEQYF. Full variable domain (missing parts from reference TRBV19 and TRBJ2-7): DGGITQSPKYLFRKEGQNVTLSCEQNLNHDAMYWYRQDPGQGLRLIYYSQIVNDFQKGDIAEGYSVSREKKESFPLTVTSAQKNPTAFYLCASSRIGTHGSYEQYFGPGTRLTVT.

This clone was detected once. J is TRBJ2-7 and V is TRBV6-1, with a tentative D call TRBD1 (6 bases). Germline lookup yields CDR1 MNHNS and CDR2 SASEGT. V dropped 2 bases and J dropped 4 bases, with 15 bases sitting between them. The CDR3 covers 15 residues. In DNA, the CDR3 is TGTGCCAGCAGTGAACCAGGACAGCTGGGGTACGAGCAGTACTTC. Protein sequence: CASSEPGQLGYEQYF.

V and J are TRBV14 and TRBJ2-1; D ambiguous. The CDR3 is made up of 14 amino acids. V gave up 4 bases and J gave up 8 bases, with 15 bases separating them. Germline lookup yields CDR1 SGHDN and CDR2 FVKESK. In DNA form, the CDR3 reads TGTGCCAGCAGCCTGTTGGCCGGCCGTGATGAGCAGTTCTTC. This codes for CASSLLAGRDEQFF.

The sample holds one count of this clone. CDR3 amino acids: CASSYIQGSTDTQYF. Written as DNA, the CDR3 is TGTGCCAGCAGTTACATCCAGGGTAGCACAGATACGCAGTATTTT. The rearrangement uses TRBV6-6 and TRBJ2-3; D possibly corresponds to TRBD1 (5 bases). Germline CDR1 is MNHNY and CDR2 is SVGAGI (reference sequence). The CDR3 totals 15 residues. The V and J ends lost 2 bases and 0 bases respectively, with 9 bases between them.

The chain has TRBV6-9 and TRBJ1-5; 8 bases agree with TRBD1. CDR3 length: 17 residues. V trimming: 4 bases; J trimming: 2 bases; junction bases outside the gene matches: 10. CDR1 and CDR2 (germline): MNHGY, SVAAGI. CDR3 amino acids: CASSSWTGKEGNQPQHF. Here the CDR3 DNA reads TGTGCCAGCAGTTCCTGGACAGGGAAGGAGGGCAATCAGCCCCAGCATTTT.

The V call is TRBV7-2, the J call TRBJ1-1; D is possibly TRBD1 (5 bases). Trimming took 5 bases from V and 6 from J, leaving 10 bases between them. The CDR3 consists of 12 residues. Germline V lookup: CDR1 SGHTA, CDR2 FQGNSA. The CDR3 loop reads CASSVTVPEAFF. The CDR3 DNA is TGTGCCAGCAGCGTGACAGTACCTGAAGCTTTCTTT.

The rearrangement joins TRBV7-3 to TRBJ1-1; D is unclear. V lost 2 bases to trimming and J lost 0 bases, with 4 bases between them. Germline CDR1 SGHTA, CDR2 FQGTGA. This CDR3 comprises 13 residues. The CDR3 coding sequence is TGTGCCAGCAGCTTATCTGTGAACACTGAAGCTTTCTTT. It is translated as CASSLSVNTEAFF.

The chain couples TRBV28 to TRBJ2-5, with TRBD1 matching 8 bases. The CDR3 is 14 residues long. V gave up 5 bases and J gave up 2 bases; unmatched junction bases: 4. Germline CDR1 MDHEN, CDR2 SYDVKM. The CDR3 nucleotides are TGTGCCAGCAGTCGACAGGGGAAGCAAGAGACCCAGTACTTC. Translation gives CASSRQGKQETQYF.

This chain uses TRBV11-2 with TRBJ1-1; a possible D gene is TRBD1 (5 bases). CDR1 and CDR2 from the germline V gene are SGHAT and FQNNGV. V was cut by 1 base and J by 10 bases, with 16 bases left in between. The CDR3 extends over 14 amino acids. CDR3 region: CASSLGTPLGGAFF. CDR3 sequence (DNA): TGTGCCAGCAGCTTAGGGACTCCGCTTGGGGGAGCTTTCTTT. The variable domain in full, with the rest retrieved from reference TRBV11-2 and TRBJ1-1, is EAGVAQSPRYKIIEKRQSVAFWCNPISGHATLYWYQQILGQGPKLLIQFQNNGVVDDSQLPKDRFSAERLKGVDSTLKIQPAKLEDSAVYLCASSLGTPLGGAFFGQGTRLTVV.

This chain uses TRBV9 with TRBJ1-1, with 7 positions matching TRBD1. V was clipped by 3 bases and J by 0 bases; unmatched bases: 5. Per the germline V gene, CDR1 is SGDLS and CDR2 is YYNGEE. This CDR3 has 15 residues. The CDR3 nucleotides are TGTGCCAGCAGCGGTCAAGACAGGGTGAACACTGAAGCTTTCTTT. This encodes CASSGQDRVNTEAFF.

The rearrangement links TRBV28 to TRBJ1-6; the match to TRBD1 covers 8 bases. CDR3 size: 14 residues. With 7 bases clipped from V and 6 bases from J, the junction kept 5 bases outside the gene matches. Looked up from germline, CDR1 is MDHEN and CDR2 is SYDVKM. This chain's CDR3 is CASTTGQVNSPLHF. In DNA, the CDR3 is TGTGCCAGCACCACGGGACAGGTTAATTCACCCCTCCACTTT.

V gene TRBV19 combines with J gene TRBJ1-1, with 7 bases matching TRBD1. Germline assignment: CDR1 LNHDA and CDR2 SQIVND (reference sequence). The junction had 6 bases not matched to a gene; V was cut back by 4 bases and J by 10 bases. This CDR3 is built from 12 residues. This CDR3 reads CASSTTGRGAFF. The DNA of the CDR3 is TGTGCCAGTAGTACGACAGGGAGAGGAGCTTTCTTT.

CDR3 protein: CASSRSSTIWTGELFF. CDR3 in DNA: TGTGCCAGTAGTAGATCATCGACTATTTGGACCGGGGAGCTGTTTTTT. This chain uses TRBV19 with TRBJ2-2; possible D gene TRBD2, 5 bases. The V and J ends lost 4 bases and 5 bases respectively, with 17 bases between them. The CDR3 consists of 16 residues. Germline V gene data show CDR1 as LNHDA and CDR2 as SQIVND (reference sequence).

The chain uses TRBV11-2 and TRBJ2-1, with unresolved D. This CDR3 region has 14 residues. Per germline, CDR1 SGHAT and CDR2 FQNNGV. The ends were cut back, 1 base at V and 9 bases at J, with 13 bases in the middle. CDR3 loop: CASSLGHRVGEQFF. Written as DNA, the CDR3 is TGTGCCAGCAGCTTAGGACATAGAGTGGGTGAGCAGTTCTTC.

This rearrangement joins TRBV15 to TRBJ2-5; D possibly uses TRBD1 or TRBD2 (5 bases each). The J call may be mistaken, given a closer DNA end match to TRBJ2-7. CDR3 length: 12 amino acids. CDR1 and CDR2 from the germline V gene are LNHNV and YYDKDF (reference sequence). The CDR3 region is CATKWGFYEQYF. The CDR3 DNA reads TGTGCCACCAAATGGGGGTTCTACGAGCAGTACTTC.

This rearrangement joins TRBV11-2 to TRBJ2-5; 9 nucleotides align to TRBD1. Germline V gene lookup returns CDR1 SGHAT and CDR2 FQNNGV. CDR3 size: 17 residues. J gave up 2 bases and V 2 bases, and 9 bases lay outside the gene matches. For the CDR3, the DNA is TGTGCCAGCAGCTTAATTTTCAGGACAGGGGTACAAGAGACCCAGTACTTC. Translated, it gives CASSLIFRTGVQETQYF.

The V call is TRBV5-1, the J call TRBJ2-2; D is unclear. Germline CDR1 reads SGHRS; CDR2 reads YFSETQ. The CDR3 totals 15 residues. Trimming removed 0 bases at V and 0 bases at J, with 6 bases between. This CDR3 reads CASSLDDPNTGELFF. The CDR3 DNA reads TGCGCCAGCAGCTTGGACGACCCGAACACCGGGGAGCTGTTTTTT.

The chain is built from TRBV18 and TRBJ1-1; D gene ambiguous. The CDR3 has 17 residues. V lost 1 base and J lost 1, with 16 bases in between. The germline gives CDR1 KGHSH, CDR2 LQKENI. This chain's CDR3 is CASSPLGTPVPNTEAFF. The CDR3, as DNA: TGTGCCAGCTCACCACTCGGAACACCAGTACCGAACACTGAAGCTTTCTTT. Together with reference TRBV18 and TRBJ1-1, the CDR3 gives the full variable domain: NAGVMQNPRHLVRRRGQEARLRCSPMKGHSHVYWYRQLPEEGLKFMVYLQKENIIDESGMPKERFSAEFPKEGPSILRIQQVVRGDSAAYFCASSPLGTPVPNTEAFFGQGTRLTVV.

The DNA for the CDR3 is TGTGCCAGCAGCTTGGGACTAGCGGGATCAGAGACCCAGTACTTC. Its protein is CASSLGLAGSETQYF. The chain employs TRBV5-4 and TRBJ2-5, with 11 positions matching TRBD2. The CDR3 is 15 amino acids. Germline CDR1 and CDR2: SGHNT and YYREEE (reference sequence). Germline trimming cut 0 bases from V and 4 bases from J; bases unmatched to any gene: 2.

The chain carries TRBV27 and TRBJ2-7; no clear D gene. The V gene's germline CDR1 is MNHEY and CDR2 SMNVEV (reference sequence). CDR3 length: 17 residues. Trimming took off 5 bases at V and 5 bases at J, with 25 bases between the two ends. The CDR3 reads CASSISGPSMLGNEQYF. The CDR3 bases are TGTGCCAGCAGTATTTCCGGGCCCTCGATGCTTGGTAACGAGCAGTACTTC.

This rearrangement joins TRBV28 to TRBJ2-7; 8 bases fit TRBD1. V shed 3 bases, J shed 3 bases, and the junction held 4 bases outside the gene matches. The germline gives CDR1 MDHEN, CDR2 SYDVKM. The CDR3 extends over 14 amino acids. This CDR3 is CASSFPDRVYEQYF. In nucleotides, the CDR3 is TGTGCCAGCAGTTTTCCGGACAGGGTCTACGAGCAGTACTTC.

The chain combines TRBV6-4 with TRBJ2-7, with 10 nucleotides matching TRBD2. Germline V lookup: CDR1 MRHNA, CDR2 SNTAGT. The CDR3 length is 16 residues. J lost 3 bases, V lost 4 bases, and 9 bases had no gene match. The DNA for the CDR3 is TGTGCCAGCAGTGGGCTCGGACTAGCGGAGCTCTACGAGCAGTACTTC. Amino acids: CASSGLGLAELYEQYF.

The chain couples TRBV6-1 to TRBJ2-7, with D perhaps being TRBD1 or TRBD2 (7 bases each). The germline V and J ends were trimmed by 7 bases and 4 bases, with 14 bases remaining between them. The CDR3 spans 13 residues. Germline lookup yields CDR1 MNHNS and CDR2 SASEGT. The CDR3 sequence is CASTRGGRYEQYF. CDR3 in DNA: TGTGCCAGCACCAGGGGGGGCCGGTACGAGCAGTACTTC.

J is TRBJ1-1 and V is TRBV28; 10 nucleotides line up with TRBD1. V trimming: 6 bases; J trimming: 0 bases; junction bases outside the gene matches: 4. CDR3 length: 15 amino acids. Germline V gives CDR1 MDHEN, CDR2 SYDVKM. The CDR3 here is CASRTTGGMNTEAFF. The CDR3 bases are TGTGCCAGCAGGACGACAGGGGGCATGAACACTGAAGCTTTCTTT.

This clone was picked up one time. The gene calls are TRBV10-2 and TRBJ2-4; 12 bases map to TRBD2. Germline V gives CDR1 WSHSY, CDR2 SAAADI. The CDR3 sequence is 20 residues long. V shed 8 bases, J shed 0 bases, and the junction held 17 bases outside the gene matches. CDR3 DNA sequence: TGCGCCAGCCAAACCGGGATCTATGGGACTAGCGGGCGAGCCAAAAACATTCAGTACTTC. This encodes CASQTGIYGTSGRAKNIQYF.

The chain is built from TRBV27 and TRBJ2-7; the match to TRBD2 covers 13 bases. The CDR3 spans 14 residues. Per the germline V gene, CDR1 is MNHEY and CDR2 is SMNVEV (reference sequence). Trimming took 5 bases from V and 5 from J; bases not matched to a gene: 3. As DNA, the CDR3 is TGTGCCAGCAGTAGACTAGCGGGAGGCAACGAGCAGTACTTC. Encoded protein: CASSRLAGGNEQYF.

In its sample, this clone was seen once. The V call is TRBV2, the J call TRBJ2-3; no reliable D call. This CDR3 contains 13 residues. Trimming took 4 bases from V and 4 from J, leaving 9 bases between them. Germline assignment: CDR1 SNHLY and CDR2 FYNNEI. The CDR3 sequence: CASSVATADTQYF. The CDR3 DNA reads as TGTGCCAGCAGTGTGGCCACTGCAGATACGCAGTATTTT.

The genes are TRBV18 and TRBJ2-3, with D possibly being TRBD1 (5 bases). Trimming pared 2 bases from V and 4 bases from J, leaving 16 bases between. There are 16 residues in the CDR3. CDR1 KGHSH and CDR2 LQKENI come from the germline V gene. CDR3 DNA sequence: TGTGCCAGCTCACCATTTGACAAACCCAGGGCAGATACGCAGTATTTT. It is translated as CASSPFDKPRADTQYF.